The rows below give T cell receptor beta chains drawn from one sample of a study of Ad26.COV2.S vaccination and SARS-CoV-2 variants. The repertoire was sequenced with immunoSEQ multiplex PCR; TCRdb's copy has only in-frame clones and lacks some. This sample has around 270,000 clones; 70% to 90% occur once, and the top ten carry just under 3%. This material consisted of peripheral blood, taken in a trial of Ad26.COV2.S vaccine versus placebo. The receptors here all came from a person between 18 and 60 years old who received the Ad26.COV2.S COVID-19 vaccine or a placebo. CDR3s include the opening cysteine and the closing phenylalanine or tryptophan. A D gene is named only where the DNA matches it firmly. Some rows mark clone size as missing; the rest say once, few, many or name a class of expanded clone.

-	TRBJ2-2	TRBV10-3	-	TGTGCCATCAGTGAGTCGGGGAACGGGGAGCTGTTTTTT	CAISESGNGELFF
-	TRBJ2-2	TRBV19	-	TGTGCCAGTAGTCAGGGGCTAGTTATTTCCGGGGAGCTGTTTTTT	CASSQGLVISGELFF
-	TRBJ2-5	TRBV3-1/TRBV3-2	-	TGTGCCAGCAGCCAAGCGTTAGCACAAGAGACCCAGTACTTC	CASSQALAQETQYF
-	TRBJ2-7	TRBV18	TRBD1	TGTGCCAGCTCACCACGGGGACAGGCCCTAAGCTCCTACGAGCAGTACTTC	CASSPRGQALSSYEQYF
-	TRBJ2-1	TRBV3-1/TRBV3-2	-	TGTGCCAGCAGCCAAGGGCCAATTCACAATGAGCAGTTCTTC	CASSQGPIHNEQFF
-	TRBJ2-2	TRBV5-6	TRBD2	TGTGCCAGCAGCTTTGAGCGGGAGTGGACCGGGGAGCTGTTTTTT	CASSFEREWTGELFF
-	TRBJ1-1	TRBV5-4	-	TGTGCCAGCAGCTTTTCCGCGAGAGAAAAAGCTTTCTTT	CASSFSAREKAFF
once	TRBJ1-5	TRBV10-3	-	TGTGCCATCAGTGTCGCTCTCAATCAGCCCCAGCATTTT	CAISVALNQPQHF
once	TRBJ2-7	TRBV2	-	TGTGCCAGCAGTGAGCAGGGGTTTCTCTACGAGCAGTACTTC	CASSEQGFLYEQYF
-	TRBJ1-2	TRBV7-9	TRBD1	TGTGCCAGCAGCTGGAGCGTCCGACAGGGTGGCTACACCTTC	CASSWSVRQGGYTF
-	TRBJ2-2	TRBV4-2	-	TGTGCCAGCAGCCAAGGAGGAGGAACCGGGGAGCTGTTTTTT	CASSQGGGTGELFF
-	TRBJ2-1	TRBV14	-	TGTGCCAGCAGCCAGAGCGGGACAATCTACAATGAGCAGTTCTTC	CASSQSGTIYNEQFF
-	TRBJ1-2	TRBV6-5	TRBD1	TGTGCCAGCAGTTACTCCGGGACAGGGATCTATGGCTACACCTTC	CASSYSGTGIYGYTF
-	TRBJ2-4	TRBV11-2	-	TGTGCCAGCAGCTTAGATTACGCGGAAAGGGGGGCCAAAAACATTCAGTACTTC	CASSLDYAERGAKNIQYF
-	TRBJ1-4	TRBV28	-	TGTGCCAGCAGTATTTACGGGGGCTTCGGGAAACTGTTTTTT	CASSIYGGFGKLFF
-	TRBJ2-5	TRBV12-3/TRBV12-4	-	TGTGCCAGCAGTTTTTCCGGGGGTGAGACCCAGTACTTC	CASSFSGGETQYF